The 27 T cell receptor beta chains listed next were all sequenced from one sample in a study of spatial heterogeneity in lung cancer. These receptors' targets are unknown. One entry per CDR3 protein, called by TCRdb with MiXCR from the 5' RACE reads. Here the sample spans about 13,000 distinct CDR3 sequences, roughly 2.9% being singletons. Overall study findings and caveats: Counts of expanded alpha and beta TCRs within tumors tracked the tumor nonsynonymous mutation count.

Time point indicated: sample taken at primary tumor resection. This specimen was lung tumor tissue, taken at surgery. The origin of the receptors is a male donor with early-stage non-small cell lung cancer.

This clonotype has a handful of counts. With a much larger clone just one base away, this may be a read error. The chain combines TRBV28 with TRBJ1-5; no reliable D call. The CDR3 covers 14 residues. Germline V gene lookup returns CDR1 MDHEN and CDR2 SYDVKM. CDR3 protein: CASSLQYSNQPQNF. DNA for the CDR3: TGTGCCAGCAGTTTACAGTATAGCAATCAGCCCCAGAATTTT.

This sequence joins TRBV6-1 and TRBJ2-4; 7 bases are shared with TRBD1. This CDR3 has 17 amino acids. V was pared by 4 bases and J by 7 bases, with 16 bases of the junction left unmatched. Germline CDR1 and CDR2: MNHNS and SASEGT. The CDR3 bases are TGTGCCAGCAGTGGAATGGGACAGTTGATGTTGGCTAACATTCAGTACTTC. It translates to CASSGMGQLMLANIQYF.

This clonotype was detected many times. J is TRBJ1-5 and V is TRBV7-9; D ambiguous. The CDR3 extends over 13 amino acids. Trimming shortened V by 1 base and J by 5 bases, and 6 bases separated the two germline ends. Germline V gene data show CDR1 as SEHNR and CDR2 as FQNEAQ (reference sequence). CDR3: CASSLDIDQPQHF. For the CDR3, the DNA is TGTGCCAGCAGCTTAGATATAGATCAGCCCCAGCATTTT. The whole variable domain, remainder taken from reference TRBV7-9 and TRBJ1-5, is DTGVSQNPRHKITKRGQNVTFRCDPISEHNRLYWYRQTLGQGPEFLTYFQNEAQLEKSRLLSDRFSAERPKGSFSTLEIQRTEQGDSAMYLCASSLDIDQPQHFGDGTRLSIL.

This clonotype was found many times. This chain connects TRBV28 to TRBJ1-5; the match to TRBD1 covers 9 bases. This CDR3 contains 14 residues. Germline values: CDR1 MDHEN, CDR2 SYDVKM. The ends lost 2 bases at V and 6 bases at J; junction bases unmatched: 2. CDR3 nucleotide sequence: TGTGCCAGCAGTTTAGGGACAGGGAGTCAGCCCCAGCATTTT. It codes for CASSLGTGSQPQHF.

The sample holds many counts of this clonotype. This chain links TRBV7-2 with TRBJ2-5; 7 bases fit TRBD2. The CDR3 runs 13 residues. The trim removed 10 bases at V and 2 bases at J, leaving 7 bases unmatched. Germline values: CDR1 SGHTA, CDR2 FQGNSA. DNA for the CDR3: TGTGCCACGGGGAGGGTTTTTCAAGAGACCCAGTACTTC. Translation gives CATGRVFQETQYF.

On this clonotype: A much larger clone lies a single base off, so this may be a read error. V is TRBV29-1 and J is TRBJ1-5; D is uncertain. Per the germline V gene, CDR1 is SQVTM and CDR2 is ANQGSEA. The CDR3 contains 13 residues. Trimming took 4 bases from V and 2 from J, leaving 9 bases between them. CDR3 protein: CSVANIGNQPQHF. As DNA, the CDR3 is TGCAGCGTTGCTAACATAGGCAATCAGCCCCAGCATTTT.

CDR3 sequence reads: CASTPAGRMNTEAFF. The CDR3 nucleotides read TGTGCCAGCACCCCCGCGGGTCGAATGAACACTGAAGCTTTCTTT. This chain uses TRBV6-6 with TRBJ1-1; no reliable D call. The CDR3 is 15 amino acids. V lost 7 bases to trimming and J lost 0 bases, with 15 bases between them. Germline lookup yields CDR1 MNHNY and CDR2 SVGAGI (reference sequence).

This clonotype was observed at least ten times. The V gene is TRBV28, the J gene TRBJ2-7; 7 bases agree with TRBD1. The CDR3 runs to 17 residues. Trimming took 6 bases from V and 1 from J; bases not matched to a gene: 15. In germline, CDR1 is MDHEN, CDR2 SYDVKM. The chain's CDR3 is CASSRPSDRDPSYEQYF. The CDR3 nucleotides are TGTGCCAGCAGCCGACCCAGTGACAGGGACCCTTCCTACGAGCAGTACTTC.

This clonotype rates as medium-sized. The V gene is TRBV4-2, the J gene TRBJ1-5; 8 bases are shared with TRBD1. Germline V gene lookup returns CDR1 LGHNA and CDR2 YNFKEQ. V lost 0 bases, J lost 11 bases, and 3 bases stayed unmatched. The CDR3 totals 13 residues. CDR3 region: CASSQEQGEAQHF. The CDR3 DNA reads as TGTGCCAGCAGCCAAGAACAGGGGGAGGCCCAGCATTTT.

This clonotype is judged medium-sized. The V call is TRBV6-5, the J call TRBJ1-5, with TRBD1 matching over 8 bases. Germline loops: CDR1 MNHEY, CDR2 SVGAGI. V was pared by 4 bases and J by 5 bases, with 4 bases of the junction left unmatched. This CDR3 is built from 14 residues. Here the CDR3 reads CASSSDRAHQPQHF. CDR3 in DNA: TGTGCCAGCAGTTCGGACAGGGCCCATCAGCCCCAGCATTTT.

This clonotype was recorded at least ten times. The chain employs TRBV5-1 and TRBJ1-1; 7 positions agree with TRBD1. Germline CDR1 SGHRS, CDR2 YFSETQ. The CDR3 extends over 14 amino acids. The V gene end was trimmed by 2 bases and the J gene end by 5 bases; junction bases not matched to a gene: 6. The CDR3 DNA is TGCGCCAGCAGCTTAACAGGGGATGAGACTGAAGCTTTCTTT. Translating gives CASSLTGDETEAFF.

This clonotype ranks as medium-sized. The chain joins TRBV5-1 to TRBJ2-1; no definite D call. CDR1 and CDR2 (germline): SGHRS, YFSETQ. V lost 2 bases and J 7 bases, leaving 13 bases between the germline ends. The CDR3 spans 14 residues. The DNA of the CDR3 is TGCGCCAGCAGCTTCCAGGAACTCATAAATGAGCAGTTCTTC. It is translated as CASSFQELINEQFF.

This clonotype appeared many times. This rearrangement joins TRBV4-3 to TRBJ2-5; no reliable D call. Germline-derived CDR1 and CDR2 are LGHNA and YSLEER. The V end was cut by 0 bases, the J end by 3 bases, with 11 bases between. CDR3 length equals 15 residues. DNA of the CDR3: TGCGCCAGCAGCCAAGATCGGAACACAGAAGAGACCCAGTACTTC. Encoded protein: CASSQDRNTEETQYF.

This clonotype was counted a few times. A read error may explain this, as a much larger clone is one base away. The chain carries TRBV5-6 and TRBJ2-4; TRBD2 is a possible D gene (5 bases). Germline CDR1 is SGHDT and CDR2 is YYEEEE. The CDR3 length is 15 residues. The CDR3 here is CASSQDFVAKNMQYF. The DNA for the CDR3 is TGTGCCAGCAGCCAGGACTTCGTAGCCAAAAACATGCAGTACTTC.

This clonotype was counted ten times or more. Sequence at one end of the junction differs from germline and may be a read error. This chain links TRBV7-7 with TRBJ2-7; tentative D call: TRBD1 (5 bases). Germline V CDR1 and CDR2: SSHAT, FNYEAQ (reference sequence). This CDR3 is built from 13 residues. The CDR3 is CASSFGASEKQYF. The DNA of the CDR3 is TGTGCTAGCAGCTTTGGGGCCTCGGAGAAGCAGTACTTC.

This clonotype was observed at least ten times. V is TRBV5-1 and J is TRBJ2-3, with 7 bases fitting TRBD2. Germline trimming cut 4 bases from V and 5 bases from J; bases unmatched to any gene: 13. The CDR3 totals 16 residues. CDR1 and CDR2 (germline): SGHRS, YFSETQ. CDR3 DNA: TGCGCCAGCAGCCCTGGGACTACCTCCCGGGGAGATACGCAGTATTTT. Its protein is CASSPGTTSRGDTQYF.

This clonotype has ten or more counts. The CDR3 protein is CASSKNPTRPETQYF. CDR3 in DNA: TGTGCCAGCAGCAAGAACCCGACAAGGCCGGAGACCCAGTACTTC. The rearrangement links TRBV14 to TRBJ2-5; D ambiguous. CDR1 and CDR2 (germline): SGHDN, FVKESK. CDR3 length equals 15 residues. Trimming cost V 5 bases and J 5 bases, with 18 bases left between them.

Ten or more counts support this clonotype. CDR3 nucleotide sequence: TGTGCCAGCAGCTTAGTAACAGGGATGAACACTGAAGCTTTCTTT. Amino acids: CASSLVTGMNTEAFF. V is TRBV13 and J is TRBJ1-1, with D possibly TRBD1 on 6 matching bases. The V gene lost 1 base and the J gene lost 0 bases, with 9 bases spanning the gap. Looked up from germline, CDR1 is PRHDT and CDR2 is FYEKMQ (reference sequence). The CDR3 is 15 amino acids.

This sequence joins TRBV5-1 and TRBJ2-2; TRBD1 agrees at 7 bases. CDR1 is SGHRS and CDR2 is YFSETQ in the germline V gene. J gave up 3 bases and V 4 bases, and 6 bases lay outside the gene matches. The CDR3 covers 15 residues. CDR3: CASSPRDRDTGELFF. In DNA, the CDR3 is TGCGCCAGCAGCCCTCGGGACAGAGACACCGGGGAGCTGTTTTTT.

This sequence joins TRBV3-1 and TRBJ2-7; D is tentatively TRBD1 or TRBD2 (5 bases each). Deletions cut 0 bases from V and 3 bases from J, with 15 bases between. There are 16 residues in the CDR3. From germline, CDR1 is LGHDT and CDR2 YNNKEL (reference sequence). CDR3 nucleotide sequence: TGTGCCAGCAGCCAAGATGGGACCTCAGGGAACTACGAGCAGTACTTC. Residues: CASSQDGTSGNYEQYF.

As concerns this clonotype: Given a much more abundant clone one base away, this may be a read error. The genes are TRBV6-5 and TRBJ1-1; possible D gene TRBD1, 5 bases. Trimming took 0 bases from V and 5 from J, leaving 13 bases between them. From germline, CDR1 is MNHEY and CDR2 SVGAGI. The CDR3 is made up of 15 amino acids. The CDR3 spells CASSYSGHGSTEAFF. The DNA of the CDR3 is TGTGCCAGCAGTTACTCAGGACATGGGTCTACTGAAGCTTTCTTT.

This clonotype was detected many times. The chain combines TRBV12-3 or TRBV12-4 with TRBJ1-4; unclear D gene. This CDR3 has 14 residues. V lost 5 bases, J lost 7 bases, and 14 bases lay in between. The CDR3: CASSGDPTGEKLFF. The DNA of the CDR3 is TGTGCCAGCAGTGGAGACCCGACCGGTGAAAAACTGTTTTTT.

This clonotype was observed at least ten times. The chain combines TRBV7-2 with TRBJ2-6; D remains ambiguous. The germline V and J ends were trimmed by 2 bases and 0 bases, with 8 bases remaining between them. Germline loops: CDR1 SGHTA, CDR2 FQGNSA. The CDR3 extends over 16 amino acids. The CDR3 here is CASSLSSRSGANVLTF. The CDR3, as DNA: TGTGCCAGCAGCTTATCCTCGCGCTCTGGGGCCAACGTCCTGACTTTC.

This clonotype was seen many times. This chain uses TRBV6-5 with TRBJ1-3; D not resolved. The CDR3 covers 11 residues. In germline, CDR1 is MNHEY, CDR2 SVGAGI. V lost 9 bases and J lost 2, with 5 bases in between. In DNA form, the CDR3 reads TGTGCCAGTCAGGCTGGAAACACCATATATTTT. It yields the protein CASQAGNTIYF.

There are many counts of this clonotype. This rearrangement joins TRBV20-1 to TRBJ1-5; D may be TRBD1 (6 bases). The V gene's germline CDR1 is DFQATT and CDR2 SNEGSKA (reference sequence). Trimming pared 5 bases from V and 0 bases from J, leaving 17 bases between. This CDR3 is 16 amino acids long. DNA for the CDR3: TGCAGTGCTCTTAACAGGGAGACTTATAGCAATCAGCCCCAGCATTTT. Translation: CSALNRETYSNQPQHF.

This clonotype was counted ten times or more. CDR3 sequence reads: CASSLSGDQPQHF. CDR3 nucleotide sequence: TGTGCCAGCAGTTTATCGGGTGATCAGCCCCAGCATTTT. The rearrangement uses TRBV6-6 and TRBJ1-5; D gene ambiguous. Trimming took 4 bases from V and 5 from J, leaving 9 bases between them. Germline CDR1 reads MNHNY; CDR2 reads SVGAGI (reference sequence). The CDR3 is 13 residues long.

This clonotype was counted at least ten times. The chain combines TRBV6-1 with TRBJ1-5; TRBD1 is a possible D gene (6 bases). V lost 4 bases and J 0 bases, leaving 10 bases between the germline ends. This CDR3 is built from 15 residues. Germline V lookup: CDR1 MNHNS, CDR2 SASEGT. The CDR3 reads CASSVSGDSNQPQHF. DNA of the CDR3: TGTGCCAGCAGTGTATCAGGGGATAGCAATCAGCCCCAGCATTTT.